The next 16 T cell receptor beta chains were all read from a single sample in a study of blood T cells in healthy people across ages (dated by TCRdb to the mid-2010s). Library method: 5' RACE. Sequencing was carried out with an Illumina HiSeq 2500. A second 7 to 11 cycle PCR used a sample-barcoded 5' primer and a J-beta primer mix. The raw public data were reprocessed by TCRdb itself: fastp quality trimming at Q25, MiXCR clonotype calling, in-frame beta chains only. Every entry covers one CDR3 protein and lists the most common genes and DNA from its rows. The sample table records 650,000 to 800,000 distinct CDR3 sequences; roughly half of these occur just once. Clones ranked in the top ten supply less than 15% of the sample. The sample was blood. These receptors came from a woman of 80 years or more in good health.

Many counts were recorded for this clonotype. V gene TRBV2 combines with J gene TRBJ2-3; the D is unclear. CDR3 size: 14 residues. Germline V lookup: CDR1 SNHLY, CDR2 FYNNEI. The ends were cut back, 2 bases at V and 6 bases at J, with 12 bases in the middle. The chain's CDR3 is CASSENSSDDTQYF. The CDR3 DNA reads as TGTGCCAGCAGTGAAAACTCTAGTGATGATACGCAGTATTTT.

The chain employs TRBV9 and TRBJ1-1; 7 positions agree with TRBD1. This CDR3 comprises 16 residues. The germline V gene has CDR1 SGDLS and CDR2 YYNGEE. The junction had 10 bases not matched to a gene; V was cut back by 0 bases and J by 5 bases. The DNA for the CDR3 is TGTGCCAGCAGCGTAGGAGCAGGGGGTGGAGTGACTGAAGCTTTCTTT. Protein: CASSVGAGGGVTEAFF.

Concerning this clonotype: An end of the junction does not agree with germline; a read error may underlie this. This chain joins TRBV7-9 and TRBJ1-5; TRBD1 might be the D (5 bases). CDR1 is SEHNR, CDR2 FQNEAQ, per germline (reference sequence). The CDR3 spans 16 residues. This chain's CDR3 is CVSSLAWGDSNQPQHF. The CDR3 coding sequence is TGTGTCAGCAGCTTAGCATGGGGGGATAGCAATCAGCCCCAGCATTTT.

This clonotype was observed at least ten times. V is TRBV7-9 and J is TRBJ2-7; D may correspond to TRBD1 or TRBD2 (5 bases each). Germline V CDR1 and CDR2: SEHNR, FQNEAQ (reference sequence). CDR3 size: 12 residues. Trimming pared 9 bases from V and 2 bases from J, leaving 11 bases between. The DNA of the CDR3 is TGTGCCAGTATGGGACGTGCCTACGAGCAGTACTTC. This translates into CASMGRAYEQYF.

This clonotype was counted many times. The genes are TRBV5-1 and TRBJ2-1, with TRBD2 as a possible D gene (7 bases). This CDR3 has 16 amino acids. Germline V gives CDR1 SGHRS, CDR2 YFSETQ. V gave up 0 bases and J gave up 4 bases, with 14 bases separating them. The CDR3 nucleotides read TGCGCCAGCAGCTTGGCGGGGGGCCTGGGTTACAATGAGCAGTTCTTC. Its protein product is CASSLAGGLGYNEQFF. The complete variable domain, with remaining parts taken from reference TRBV5-1 and TRBJ2-1, reads KAGVTQTPRYLIKTRGQQVTLSCSPISGHRSVSWYQQTPGQGLQFLFEYFSETQRNKGNFPGRFSGRQFSNSRSEMNVSTLELGDSALYLCASSLAGGLGYNEQFFGPGTRLTVL.

The gene calls are TRBV27 and TRBJ1-5, with D tentatively TRBD1 (5 bases). The germline gives CDR1 MNHEY, CDR2 SMNVEV (reference sequence). The ends were cut back, 5 bases at V and 1 base at J, with 9 bases in the middle. The CDR3 contains 14 residues. CDR3 sequence reads: CASSEGQSNQPQHF. DNA of the CDR3: TGTGCCAGCAGTGAGGGGCAGAGCAATCAGCCCCAGCATTTT.

This clonotype was picked up a small number of times. The chain uses TRBV9 and TRBJ1-5; D perhaps matches TRBD1 (6 bases). The CDR3 loop spans 14 amino acids. The germline CDR1 and CDR2 sequences are SGDLS and YYNGEE. V lost 0 bases, J lost 3 bases, and 7 bases lay in between. This CDR3 is CASSVAGANQPQHF. The CDR3 bases are TGTGCCAGCAGCGTAGCAGGGGCCAATCAGCCCCAGCATTTT. Together with reference TRBV9 and TRBJ1-5, the CDR3 gives the full variable domain: DSGVTQTPKHLITATGQRVTLRCSPRSGDLSVYWYQQSLDQGLQFLIQYYNGEERAKGNILERFSAQQFPDLHSELNLSSLELGDSALYFCASSVAGANQPQHFGDGTRLSIL.

This clonotype was recorded many times. The chain joins TRBV11-1 to TRBJ2-5; 9 nucleotides agree with TRBD2. V trimming: 5 bases; J trimming: 5 bases; junction bases outside the gene matches: 9. CDR1 and CDR2 from the germline V gene are SGHAT and FQDESV (reference sequence). CDR3 length: 15 amino acids. CDR3 in DNA: TGTGCCAGCAGCCTATTAGCGGGGGTGGATGAGACCCAGTACTTC. Protein sequence: CASSLLAGVDETQYF.

CDR3 amino acids: CASSEARRASGYTF. CDR3 bases: TGTGCCAGCAGTGAAGCGCGCAGGGCGAGCGGCTACACCTTC. This chain joins TRBV2 and TRBJ1-2; D is possibly TRBD1 (5 bases). V lost 0 bases and J lost 8, with 13 bases in between. Germline V gene data show CDR1 as SNHLY and CDR2 as FYNNEI. The CDR3 covers 14 residues.

This clonotype was seen ten or more times. The chain uses TRBV12-3 or TRBV12-4 and TRBJ2-3, with D tentatively TRBD2 (6 bases). This CDR3 spans 15 amino acids. V lost 6 bases, J lost 3 bases, and 16 bases lay in between. The DNA for the CDR3 is TGTGCCAGCAGCCCCACTAGCCGGATGACAGATACGCAGTATTTT. This codes for CASSPTSRMTDTQYF.

Many counts were recorded for this clonotype. The chain employs TRBV25-1 and TRBJ2-1; the match to TRBD2 covers 7 bases. V was clipped by 5 bases and J by 6 bases; unmatched bases: 7. There are 14 residues in the CDR3. Per germline, CDR1 MGHDK and CDR2 SYGVNS. CDR3 sequence reads: CASSTKWGGNEQFF. In nucleotides, the CDR3 is TGTGCCAGCAGTACCAAGTGGGGGGGCAATGAGCAGTTCTTC.

This clonotype has just one count. A read error may produce the germline difference seen at one junction end. V usage is TRBV2 and J usage is TRBJ2-1, with a possible D match to TRBD2 (5 bases). The CDR3 is made up of 14 amino acids. The germline CDR1 and CDR2 sequences are SNHLY and FYNNEI. The CDR3 is CTSRRIRSGNEQFF. The CDR3 DNA is TGTACCAGCAGGAGGATAAGGTCGGGGAATGAGCAGTTCTTC. The whole variable domain, filled in from reference TRBV2 and TRBJ2-1, reads EPEVTQTPSHQVTQMGQEVILRCVPISNHLYFYWYRQILGQKVEFLVSFYNNEISEKSEIFDDQFSVERPDGSNFTLKIRSTKLEDSAMYFCTSRRIRSGNEQFFGPGTRLTVL.

As regards this clonotype: A much larger clone lies a single base off, so this may be a read error. J is TRBJ2-3 and V is TRBV27, with D perhaps matching TRBD1 (5 bases). CDR1 is MNHEY and CDR2 is SMNVEV in the germline V gene (reference sequence). V dropped 2 bases and J dropped 3 bases, with 15 bases sitting between them. CDR3 length equals 16 residues. The CDR3 region has the DNA TGTGCCAGCAGTTTAGGGATCAGGGCGGCGACAGATACGCAGTATTTT. It is translated as CASSLGIRAATDTQYF.

V and J are TRBV3-1 and TRBJ2-6, with D perhaps TRBD2 (5 bases). From germline, CDR1 is LGHDT and CDR2 YNNKEL (reference sequence). The CDR3 has 17 residues. Trimming pared 6 bases from V and 0 bases from J, leaving 15 bases between. The CDR3 here is CASSQDVRGSGANVLTF. For the CDR3, the DNA is TGTGCCAGCAGTCAGGATGTTCGGGGCTCTGGGGCCAACGTCCTGACTTTC.

This sequence joins TRBV29-1 and TRBJ2-5; D is undetermined. In germline, CDR1 is SQVTM, CDR2 ANQGSEA. The CDR3 has 13 residues. V shed 4 bases and J shed 0 bases, with 9 bases lying between them. CDR3 in amino acids: CSVVMIYQETQYF. CDR3 in DNA: TGCAGCGTTGTGATGATCTACCAAGAGACCCAGTACTTC.

Of note for this clonotype: A much larger clone sits a single nucleotide away, making a read error possible. The genes are TRBV20-1 and TRBJ2-7, with 7 bases that match TRBD2. Germline V gene sequence: CDR1 DFQATT, CDR2 SNEGSKA (reference sequence). This CDR3 is built from 16 residues. DNA for the CDR3: TGCAGTGCTAGAGGTTGGGGGAGGGTGAGCTCCTACGGGCAGTACTTC. It specifies CSARGWGRVSSYGQYF.